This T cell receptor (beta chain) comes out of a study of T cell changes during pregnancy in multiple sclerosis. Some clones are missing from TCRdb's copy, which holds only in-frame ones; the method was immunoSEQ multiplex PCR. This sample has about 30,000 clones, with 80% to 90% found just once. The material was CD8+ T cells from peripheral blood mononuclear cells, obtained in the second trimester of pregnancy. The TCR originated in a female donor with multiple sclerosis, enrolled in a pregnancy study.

The CDR3 region is CASSEGGGTTDTQYF. CDR3 DNA: TGTGCCAGCAGTGAGGGGGGGGGAACCACAGATACGCAGTATTTT. The gene calls are TRBV2 and TRBJ2-3; 7 bases are a match to TRBD2. Germline loops: CDR1 SNHLY, CDR2 FYNNEI. The CDR3 is made up of 15 amino acids. J was trimmed by 2 bases and V by 3 bases; bases with no gene match: 5.